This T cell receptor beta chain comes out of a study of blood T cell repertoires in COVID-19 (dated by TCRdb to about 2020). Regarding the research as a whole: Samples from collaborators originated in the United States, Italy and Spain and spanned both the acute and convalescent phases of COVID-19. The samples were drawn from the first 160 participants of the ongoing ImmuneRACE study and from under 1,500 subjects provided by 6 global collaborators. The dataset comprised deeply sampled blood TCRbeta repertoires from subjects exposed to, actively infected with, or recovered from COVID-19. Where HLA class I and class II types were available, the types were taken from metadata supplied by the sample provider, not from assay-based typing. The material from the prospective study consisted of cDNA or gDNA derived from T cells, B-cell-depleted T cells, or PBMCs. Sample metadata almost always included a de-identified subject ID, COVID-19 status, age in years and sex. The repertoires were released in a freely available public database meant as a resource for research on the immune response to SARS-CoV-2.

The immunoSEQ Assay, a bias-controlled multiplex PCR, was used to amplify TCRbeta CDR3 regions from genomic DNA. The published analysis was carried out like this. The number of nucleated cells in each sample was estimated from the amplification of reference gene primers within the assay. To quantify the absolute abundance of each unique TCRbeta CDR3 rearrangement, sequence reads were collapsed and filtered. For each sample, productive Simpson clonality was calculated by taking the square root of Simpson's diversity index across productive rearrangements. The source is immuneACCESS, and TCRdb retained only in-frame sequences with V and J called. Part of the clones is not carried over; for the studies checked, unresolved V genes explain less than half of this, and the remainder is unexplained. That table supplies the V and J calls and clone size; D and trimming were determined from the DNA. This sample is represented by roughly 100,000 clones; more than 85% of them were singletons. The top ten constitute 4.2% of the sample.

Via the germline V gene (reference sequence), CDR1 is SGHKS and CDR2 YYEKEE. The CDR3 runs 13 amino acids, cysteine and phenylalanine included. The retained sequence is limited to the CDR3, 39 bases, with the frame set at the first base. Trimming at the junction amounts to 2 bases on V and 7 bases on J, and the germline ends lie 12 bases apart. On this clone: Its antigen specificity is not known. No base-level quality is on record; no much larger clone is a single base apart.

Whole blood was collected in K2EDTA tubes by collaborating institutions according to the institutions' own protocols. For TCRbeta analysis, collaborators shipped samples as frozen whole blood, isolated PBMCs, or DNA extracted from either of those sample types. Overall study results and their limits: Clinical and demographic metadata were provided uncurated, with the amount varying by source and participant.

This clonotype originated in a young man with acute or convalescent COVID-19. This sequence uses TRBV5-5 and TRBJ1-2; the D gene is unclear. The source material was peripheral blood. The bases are TGTGCCAGCAGCTTTCTGACTATATCTGGCTACACCTTC. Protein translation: CASSFLTISGYTF.